Following are 14 T cell receptor beta chains from one sample sequenced in a study of T-cell memory formation after mild COVID-19. TCRdb processed the 5' RACE reads anew with MiXCR; each CDR3 protein has one entry. The data show about 170,000 distinct CDR3 sequences, 10% to 15% seen once. The sample comprised PBMCs or a T cell subset sorted from them (not recorded which). Every receptor here comes from a man in his late teens or twenties who had mild COVID-19 (a few samples of this study predate the infection). Cell type and time point are not known.

This clonotype showed up just a few times. The chain recombines TRBV5-6 with TRBJ1-5, with unresolved D. Germline V gene data show CDR1 as SGHDT and CDR2 as YYEEEE. V lost 3 bases and J 3 bases, leaving 19 bases between the germline ends. This CDR3 has 17 residues. The CDR3 loop reads CASSSLAQVTDNQPQHF. The DNA of the CDR3 is TGTGCCAGCAGCTCATTAGCGCAGGTGACTGACAATCAGCCCCAGCATTTT.

The chain is built from TRBV20-1 and TRBJ2-1, with D possibly matching TRBD1 (5 bases). The V gene lost 3 bases and the J gene lost 7 bases, with 13 bases spanning the gap. Germline assignment: CDR1 DFQATT and CDR2 SNEGSKA (reference sequence). CDR3 length: 13 residues. CDR3 in DNA: TGCAGTGCTAGGAGACAGACACGGAATGAGCAGTTCTTC. Protein sequence: CSARRQTRNEQFF.

This clonotype was seen more than once but under ten times. J is TRBJ1-5 and V is TRBV7-9; 7 bases are shared with TRBD1. Germline CDR1 and CDR2: SEHNR and FQNEAQ (reference sequence). This CDR3 comprises 13 residues. V gave up 3 bases and J gave up 7 bases; unmatched junction bases: 3. The CDR3 DNA reads TGTGCCAGCAGCTTGGAGGGGGCCCAGCCCCAGCATTTT. Its translation is CASSLEGAQPQHF.

The CDR3 protein is CASSQAGSSAYEQYF. In DNA form, the CDR3 reads TGCGCCAGCAGCCAAGCAGGCAGCTCCGCCTACGAGCAGTACTTC. The chain recombines TRBV4-1 with TRBJ2-7, with D unresolved. Per germline, CDR1 MGHRA and CDR2 YSYEKL. The ends were cut back, 1 base at V and 2 bases at J, with 12 bases in the middle. The CDR3 totals 15 residues.

V gene TRBV5-1 combines with J gene TRBJ2-1; 9 nucleotides match TRBD2. The CDR3 covers 14 residues. CDR1 is SGHRS and CDR2 is YFSETQ in the germline V gene. With 7 bases clipped from V and 4 bases from J, the junction kept 6 bases outside the gene matches. CDR3 DNA: TGCGCCAGCTGGCCTAGCGGGGATTACAATGAGCAGTTCTTC. It specifies CASWPSGDYNEQFF. The complete variable domain, with remaining parts taken from reference TRBV5-1 and TRBJ2-1, reads KAGVTQTPRYLIKTRGQQVTLSCSPISGHRSVSWYQQTPGQGLQFLFEYFSETQRNKGNFPGRFSGRQFSNSRSEMNVSTLELGDSALYLCASWPSGDYNEQFFGPGTRLTVL.

This clonotype was counted only a few times. This chain uses TRBV7-8 with TRBJ2-7; tentative D call: TRBD1 (6 bases). V dropped 6 bases and J dropped 4 bases, with 22 bases sitting between them. The CDR3 consists of 16 residues. Germline CDR1 is SGHVS and CDR2 is FQNEAQ. The CDR3 spells CASSPTGRPNWYEQYF. CDR3 nucleotides: TGTGCCAGCAGTCCTACAGGGCGCCCAAACTGGTACGAGCAGTACTTC.

This clonotype was observed many times. J is TRBJ2-7 and V is TRBV11-2; TRBD2 agrees at 8 bases. V gave up 3 bases and J gave up 2 bases; unmatched junction bases: 6. The CDR3 is 15 amino acids. Germline V gives CDR1 SGHAT, CDR2 FQNNGV. The CDR3 loop reads CASSFAAGGPYEQYF. Written as DNA, the CDR3 is TGTGCCAGCAGCTTCGCGGCGGGGGGTCCCTACGAGCAGTACTTC.

This clonotype was seen a few times. This chain joins TRBV10-3 and TRBJ1-2; 8 bases are shared with TRBD1. V was clipped by 6 bases and J by 4 bases; unmatched bases: 4. Germline V gene lookup returns CDR1 ENHRY and CDR2 SYGVKD. The CDR3 is 13 amino acids. As DNA, the CDR3 is TGTGCCATCAGGACAGGGGAAGGCTATGGCTACACCTTC. It is translated as CAIRTGEGYGYTF.

The chain is built from TRBV7-2 and TRBJ2-1; D possibly corresponds to TRBD1 (5 bases). V was cut by 7 bases and J by 2 bases, with 15 bases left in between. Germline V gene lookup returns CDR1 SGHTA and CDR2 FQGNSA. The CDR3 runs 15 residues. The DNA for the CDR3 is TGTGCCAGCAATCGAAGGCAGGGTACCTACAATGAGCAGTTCTTC. Residues: CASNRRQGTYNEQFF.

The chain is built from TRBV4-1 and TRBJ2-3; D is ambiguous. The germline V gene has CDR1 MGHRA and CDR2 YSYEKL. CDR3 size: 17 residues. The V gene lost 4 bases and the J gene lost 6 bases, with 23 bases spanning the gap. CDR3 DNA: TGCGCCAGCAGCCCTATAGGCCTTAGGCTACCGAGGGATACGCAGTATTTT. This sequence encodes CASSPIGLRLPRDTQYF.

At least ten counts were recorded for this clonotype. The chain has TRBV6-5 and TRBJ2-2; D is undetermined. The ends were cut back, 1 base at V and 0 bases at J, with 3 bases in the middle. From germline, CDR1 is MNHEY and CDR2 SVGAGI. The CDR3 is 14 residues long. In nucleotides, the CDR3 is TGTGCCAGCAGTTACTGGTCGAACACCGGGGAGCTGTTTTTT. The encoded protein is CASSYWSNTGELFF.

This clonotype has a handful of counts. The genes are TRBV20-1 and TRBJ2-3; D perhaps matches TRBD1 (6 bases). CDR1 DFQATT and CDR2 SNEGSKA come from the germline V gene (reference sequence). The V end lost 0 bases, the J end lost 4 bases, and 11 bases lay between the germline ends. The CDR3 runs to 14 residues. The CDR3 coding sequence is TGCAGTGCTAGAGATGGGGGCCGGTCAGATACGCAGTATTTT. Protein sequence: CSARDGGRSDTQYF.

The CDR3 reads CAIGTGRMNTEAFF. The CDR3 region has the DNA TGTGCCATCGGGACAGGCCGCATGAACACTGAAGCTTTCTTT. The genes are TRBV10-3 and TRBJ1-1; 8 bases fit TRBD1. J lost 0 bases, V lost 8 bases, and 5 bases had no gene match. CDR3 length equals 14 residues. Per germline, CDR1 ENHRY and CDR2 SYGVKD.

The rearrangement joins TRBV7-9 to TRBJ2-4; TRBD1 might be the D (5 bases). Germline V gene data show CDR1 as SEHNR and CDR2 as FQNEAQ (reference sequence). This CDR3 comprises 12 residues. The V and J ends lost 5 bases and 14 bases respectively, with 16 bases between them. CDR3 sequence: CASSQYQGVKYF. In DNA form, the CDR3 reads TGTGCCAGCAGCCAATACCAGGGTGTTAAGTACTTC.